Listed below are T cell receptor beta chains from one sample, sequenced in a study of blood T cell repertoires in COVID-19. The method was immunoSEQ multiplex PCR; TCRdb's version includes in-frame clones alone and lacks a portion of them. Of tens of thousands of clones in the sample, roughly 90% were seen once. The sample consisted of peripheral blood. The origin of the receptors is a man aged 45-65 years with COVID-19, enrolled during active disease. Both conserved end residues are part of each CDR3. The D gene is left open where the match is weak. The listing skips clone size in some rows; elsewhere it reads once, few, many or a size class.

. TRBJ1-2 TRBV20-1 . CSASRTGLIGTF TGCAGTGCTAGTAGGACTGGCCTTATCGGCACCTTC
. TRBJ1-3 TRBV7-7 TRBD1 CASSPTGEGNTIYF TGTGCTAGCAGTCCGACAGGGGAGGGAAACACCATATATTTT
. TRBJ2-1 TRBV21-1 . CASSKSGSSGGPSYNEQFF TGTGCCAGCAGCAAAAGTGGCTCTAGCGGGGGCCCCTCCTACAATGAGCAGTTCTTC
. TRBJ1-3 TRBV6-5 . CASSSGSIGNTIYF TGTGCCAGCAGTTCGGGGTCTATCGGAAACACCATATATTTT
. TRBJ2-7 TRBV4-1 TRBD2 CASSQAERGPRGEQYF TGCGCCAGCAGCCAAGCCGAGCGGGGGCCGCGGGGAGAGCAGTACTTC
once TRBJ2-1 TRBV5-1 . CASSLQAGYNEQFF TGCGCCAGCAGCTTGCAGGCAGGCTACAATGAGCAGTTCTTC
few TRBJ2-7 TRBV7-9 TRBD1 CASSLSGTGKNEQYF TGTGCCAGCAGCTTATCCGGGACAGGGAAGAACGAGCAGTACTTC
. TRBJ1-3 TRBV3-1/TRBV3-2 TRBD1 CASSQPQGAGGNTIYF TGTGCCAGCAGCCAACCCCAGGGGGCTGGTGGAAACACCATATATTTT
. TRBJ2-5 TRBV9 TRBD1 CASSALGTGAMGETQYF TGTGCCAGCAGCGCGCTTGGGACAGGGGCTATGGGAGAGACCCAGTACTTC
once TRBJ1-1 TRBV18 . CASSATGTNTEAFF TGTGCCAGCTCAGCGACAGGTACTAACACTGAAGCTTTCTTT
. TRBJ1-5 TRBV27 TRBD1 CASRRTGVNQPQHF TGTGCCAGCAGAAGGACAGGGGTCAATCAGCCCCAGCATTTT
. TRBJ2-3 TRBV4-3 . CASSQDSGDTQYF TGCGCCAGCAGCCAAGATTCGGGGGATACGCAGTATTTT
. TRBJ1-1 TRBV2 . CASSGTGMNTEAFF TGTGCCAGCAGTGGTACGGGGATGAACACTGAAGCTTTCTTT
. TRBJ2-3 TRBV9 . CASSSPGADTQYF TGTGCCAGCAGCTCCCCAGGGGCAGATACGCAGTATTTT
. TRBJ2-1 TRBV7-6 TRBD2 CASSYLGGAENEQFF TGTGCCAGCAGCTACCTCGGGGGGGCTGAGAATGAGCAGTTCTTC
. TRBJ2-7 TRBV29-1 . CSVTVLSYEQYF TGCAGCGTTACGGTATTATCCTACGAGCAGTACTTC
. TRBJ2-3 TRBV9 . CASSATGLLLTDTQYF TGTGCCAGCAGCGCGACAGGTCTACTACTCACAGATACGCAGTATTTT
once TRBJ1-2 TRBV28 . CASSLAAAINYGYTF TGTGCCAGCAGTTTAGCGGCAGCGATTAACTATGGCTACACCTTC
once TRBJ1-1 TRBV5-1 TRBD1 CASSLGTGGEAFF TGCGCCAGCAGCCTCGGGACAGGGGGTGAAGCTTTCTTT
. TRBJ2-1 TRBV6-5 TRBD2 CASSPSGGPYNEQFF TGTGCCAGCAGTCCTAGCGGGGGCCCCTACAATGAGCAGTTCTTC
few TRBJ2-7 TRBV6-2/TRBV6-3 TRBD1 CASSSLQGASTYEQYF TGTGCCAGCAGTTCTCTCCAGGGGGCCTCCACCTACGAGCAGTACTTC
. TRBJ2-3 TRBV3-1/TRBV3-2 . CASSQEERSTDTQYF TGTGCCAGCAGCCAAGAGGAGAGGAGCACAGATACGCAGTATTTT
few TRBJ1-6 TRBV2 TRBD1 CASRGTGEDSPLHF TGTGCCAGCAGAGGGACAGGGGAAGATTCACCCCTCCACTTT
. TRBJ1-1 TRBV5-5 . CASSLDSSVMNTEAFF TGTGCCAGCAGCTTGGACAGTTCGGTAATGAACACTGAAGCTTTCTTT
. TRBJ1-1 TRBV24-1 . CATNYTPRVHANTEAFF TGTGCCACCAACTACACCCCGAGGGTACATGCGAACACTGAAGCTTTCTTT
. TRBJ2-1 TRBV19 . CASSIGWGPGNEQFF TGTGCCAGTAGTATAGGCTGGGGGCCAGGGAATGAGCAGTTCTTC